The next 14 T cell receptor beta chains were all read from a single sample in a study of cytomegalovirus exposure and HLA in healthy donors. PCR used 60 Vbeta primers and 13 Jbeta primers. The assay was immunoSEQ multiplex PCR, and TCRdb's table has in-frame clones only and misses some. The sample has 110,000 to 150,000 clones; 80% are singletons. The sample taken for sequencing was PBMCs. The receptor set was obtained from a man aged 35 to 55 in good health and CMV-seronegative.

The chain combines TRBV5-5 with TRBJ1-2; D uncertain. Trimming stripped 3 bases from V and 5 bases from J, with 17 bases between. Per the germline V gene, CDR1 is SGHKS and CDR2 is YYEKEE (reference sequence). This CDR3 contains 15 residues. The CDR3 nucleotides read TGTGCCAGCAGCTCGCCGTCACTATTGGAGTATGGCTACACCTTC. It is translated as CASSSPSLLEYGYTF.

The V and J genes are TRBV7-2 and TRBJ2-3; 9 bases map to TRBD2. V was clipped by 1 base and J by 0 bases; unmatched bases: 5. CDR1 is SGHTA and CDR2 is FQGNSA in the germline V gene. CDR3 length equals 17 residues. As DNA, the CDR3 is TGTGCCAGCAGCTTAGGATTAGCGGGGGATAGCACAGATACGCAGTATTTT. Amino acid sequence: CASSLGLAGDSTDTQYF.

The rearrangement links TRBV4-1 to TRBJ1-5; D is ambiguous. The germline V gene has CDR1 MGHRA and CDR2 YSYEKL. Trimming removed 3 bases at V and 0 bases at J, with 6 bases between. The CDR3 is 14 residues long. The chain's CDR3 is CASSHPGSNQPQHF. The CDR3 DNA follows: TGCGCCAGCAGCCACCCGGGTAGCAATCAGCCCCAGCATTTT.

This chain links TRBV18 with TRBJ1-1, with D hard to call. Germline V lookup: CDR1 KGHSH, CDR2 LQKENI. The CDR3 contains 14 residues. Trimming removed 2 bases from V and 4 bases from J, with 11 bases in between. The CDR3 protein is CASSPGQASTEAFF. In DNA form, the CDR3 reads TGTGCCAGCTCACCAGGCCAAGCGAGCACTGAAGCTTTCTTT.

The V call is TRBV6-1, the J call TRBJ2-3, with a possible D match to TRBD1 (6 bases). The germline V and J ends were trimmed by 5 bases and 0 bases, with 9 bases remaining between them. Germline V lookup: CDR1 MNHNS, CDR2 SASEGT. CDR3 size: 14 residues. The CDR3 sequence is CASSRQASTDTQYF. DNA for the CDR3: TGTGCCAGCAGTCGACAGGCCAGCACAGATACGCAGTATTTT.

The genes are TRBV5-6 and TRBJ2-7; D unresolved. The CDR3 has 12 amino acids. Per germline, CDR1 SGHDT and CDR2 YYEEEE. The ends were cut back, 2 bases at V and 4 bases at J, with 7 bases in the middle. The CDR3 reads CASSFEPYEQYF. Here the CDR3 DNA reads TGTGCCAGCAGCTTCGAGCCATACGAGCAGTACTTC.

The chain links TRBV6-5 to TRBJ1-3; D is possibly TRBD1 (5 bases). CDR1 is MNHEY and CDR2 is SVGAGI in the germline V gene. The CDR3 spans 14 residues. Trimming removed 2 bases at V and 3 bases at J, with 8 bases between. CDR3 residues: CASSYGGNGNTIYF. The CDR3 DNA reads as TGTGCCAGCAGTTACGGGGGGAATGGAAACACCATATATTTT.

The V and J genes are TRBV5-4 and TRBJ2-7; the match to TRBD1 covers 7 bases. In germline, CDR1 is SGHNT, CDR2 YYREEE (reference sequence). With V trimmed by 5 bases and J by 0 bases, 2 bases remained unmatched. The CDR3 spans 13 residues. CDR3 amino acids: CASRGQSSYEQYF. The CDR3 DNA is TGTGCCAGCAGGGGACAGAGCTCCTACGAGCAGTACTTC.

The rearrangement links TRBV9 to TRBJ1-3, with D possibly matching TRBD1 (5 bases). The V gene's germline CDR1 is SGDLS and CDR2 YYNGEE. This CDR3 is built from 15 residues. V lost 5 bases to trimming and J lost 0 bases, with 12 bases between them. The CDR3 protein is CASSFSTVSGNTIYF. The DNA of the CDR3 is TGTGCCAGCAGTTTCTCGACAGTCTCTGGAAACACCATATATTTT. The full variable domain, in which reference TRBV9 and TRBJ1-3 provide the parts outside the CDR3, is DSGVTQTPKHLITATGQRVTLRCSPRSGDLSVYWYQQSLDQGLQFLIQYYNGEERAKGNILERFSAQQFPDLHSELNLSSLELGDSALYFCASSFSTVSGNTIYFGEGSWLTVV.

The chain uses TRBV11-2 and TRBJ2-5; D gene uncertain. The V gene's germline CDR1 is SGHAT and CDR2 FQNNGV. The CDR3 runs 15 residues. V was trimmed by 1 base and J by 1 base, leaving 10 bases between them. In DNA, the CDR3 is TGTGCCAGCAGCTTAGGTCAGGAAGTCCAAGAGACCCAGTACTTC. Translated, it gives CASSLGQEVQETQYF.

The chain couples TRBV5-1 to TRBJ2-2, with D perhaps TRBD2 (6 bases). From germline, CDR1 is SGHRS and CDR2 YFSETQ. This CDR3 region has 16 residues. V was pared by 2 bases and J by 0 bases, with 11 bases between. CDR3 protein: CASSFMTGANTGELFF. CDR3 sequence (DNA): TGCGCCAGCAGCTTCATGACGGGAGCGAACACCGGGGAGCTGTTTTTT.

This chain uses TRBV7-6 with TRBJ1-1; D might be TRBD1 (6 bases). CDR3 length equals 14 residues. V was pared by 5 bases and J by 1 base, with 11 bases between. The germline V gene has CDR1 SGHVS and CDR2 FNYEAQ. The CDR3 loop reads CASSPQGGNTEAFF. In nucleotides, the CDR3 is TGTGCCAGCAGCCCACAGGGCGGGAACACTGAAGCTTTCTTT. The variable domain in full, with the rest retrieved from reference TRBV7-6 and TRBJ1-1, is GAGVSQSPRYKVTKRGQDVALRCDPISGHVSLYWYRQALGQGPEFLTYFNYEAQQDKSGLPNDRFSAERPEGSISTLTIQRTEQRDSAMYRCASSPQGGNTEAFFGQGTRLTVV.

The chain joins TRBV2 to TRBJ2-5; D is perhaps TRBD1 (5 bases). Trimming cost V 7 bases and J 2 bases, with 14 bases left between them. The germline CDR1 and CDR2 sequences are SNHLY and FYNNEI. The CDR3 covers 14 residues. CDR3 DNA sequence: TGTGCCAGCACGCCTAGGGGTTTTCAAGAGACCCAGTACTTC. Translated, it gives CASTPRGFQETQYF.

This chain connects TRBV10-3 to TRBJ1-5; TRBD1 is a possible D gene (6 bases). Trimming shortened V by 2 bases and J by 6 bases, and 11 bases separated the two germline ends. Germline CDR1 is ENHRY and CDR2 is SYGVKD. The CDR3 extends over 14 amino acids. The CDR3: CAISEPTGSQPQHF. The CDR3 DNA reads as TGTGCCATCAGTGAGCCCACAGGGTCTCAGCCCCAGCATTTT.